This is a list of T cell receptor beta chains from one sample in a study of T cell changes during pregnancy in multiple sclerosis. TCRdb's table, derived via immunoSEQ multiplex PCR, lists solely in-frame clones and lacks some. The sample consists of tens of thousands of clones, 93% of them appearing once. The specimen comprised CD8+ T cells from peripheral blood mononuclear cells, sampled in the second trimester of pregnancy. All receptors come from a female donor with multiple sclerosis, enrolled in a pregnancy study. Both conserved end residues are part of each CDR3. D genes are given only for firm matches. Clone size, where shown, is once, few, many, or a class for clones that have expanded.

D gene	clone size	J gene	V gene	CDR3 DNA	CDR3 protein
TRBD2	once	TRBJ2-1	TRBV19	TGTGCCCTCGGGGGGGCGGGCAATGAGCAGTTCTTC	CALGGAGNEQFF
TRBD2	-	TRBJ2-7	TRBV7-8	TGTGCCAGCAGCAACTTATGGGGGGGATTGAGCGAGCAGTACTTC	CASSNLWGGLSEQYF
-	-	TRBJ2-2	TRBV6-5	TGTGCCAGCAGTTCGACCATCCGGGCCGGGGAGCTGTTTTTT	CASSSTIRAGELFF
TRBD1	-	TRBJ1-5	TRBV19	TGTGCCAGTAGTATAGGGACAGGGGGAATTCAGCCCCAGCATTTT	CASSIGTGGIQPQHF
TRBD1	-	TRBJ2-7	TRBV10-2	TGCGCCAGCAGTGAGAAGGGGCAGGGGGCATCCGGGGTTCTGCAGTACTTC	CASSEKGQGASGVLQYF
TRBD1	once	TRBJ2-7	TRBV7-2	TGTGCCAGCAGCCCGACAGGGGGAGGCTACGAGCAGTACTTC	CASSPTGGGYEQYF
TRBD1	-	TRBJ1-4	TRBV2	TGTGCCAGCAGTGAAAAAGCAGGGGGCTGGGAAAAACTGTTTTTT	CASSEKAGGWEKLFF
TRBD2	-	TRBJ2-7	TRBV5-6	TGTGCCAGCAGCTTTGAGCGGGGGACGAGCTCCTACGAGCAGTACTTC	CASSFERGTSSYEQYF
-	-	TRBJ1-1	TRBV5-1	TGCGCCAGCAGCCGCGGGGGGAATATGAACACTGAAGCTTTCTTT	CASSRGGNMNTEAFF
-	-	TRBJ1-1	TRBV27	TGTGCCAGCAGTTTAAGGGGCTTAGACACTGAAGCTTTCTTT	CASSLRGLDTEAFF
-	-	TRBJ1-1	TRBV27	TGTGCCAGCCGCGGGATCATGAACACTGAAGCTTTCTTT	CASRGIMNTEAFF
-	-	TRBJ2-1	TRBV18	TGTGCCAGCTCGCCCACCGGGACTTCCAGCTACAATGAGCAGTTCTTC	CASSPTGTSSYNEQFF
-	-	TRBJ2-7	TRBV4-3	TGCGCCAGCAGCCAAGATGGCCAATCCTACGAGCAGTACTTC	CASSQDGQSYEQYF
-	-	TRBJ2-1	TRBV10-2	TGCGCCAGCGGGGGGGCCGAGCAGTTCTTC	CASGGAEQFF
-	-	TRBJ2-6	TRBV5-4	TGTGCCAGCAGCTGGGCGGGCTCTGGGGCCAACGTCCTGACTTTC	CASSWAGSGANVLTF
-	-	TRBJ2-3	TRBV9	TGTGCCAGCAGCGTAGGAGAGTCTACGCAGTATTTT	CASSVGESTQYF
-	-	TRBJ2-7	TRBV11-2	TGTGCCAGCAGTTCCTGGGGGGTAACCTACGAGCAGTACTTC	CASSSWGVTYEQYF
-	-	TRBJ1-5	TRBV7-8	TGTGCCAGCAGCTTAAAAAGCGGCAATCAGCCCCAGCATTTT	CASSLKSGNQPQHF
TRBD2	-	TRBJ2-1	TRBV28	TGTGCCAGCAGGATTAGCGGGAGCGTCTACAATGAGCAGTTCTTC	CASRISGSVYNEQFF
TRBD1	-	TRBJ1-5	TRBV6-5	TGTGCCAGCAGCCTGGGACAGGGAGGTCAGCCCCAGCATTTT	CASSLGQGGQPQHF
TRBD1	-	TRBJ1-5	TRBV6-1	TGTGCCAGCAGCTTAGACAGGGGAAATCAGCCCCAGCATTTT	CASSLDRGNQPQHF
-	-	TRBJ2-3	TRBV19	TGTGCCAGTAGTATATTCTCAGTCAGGGGCACAGATACGCAGTATTTT	CASSIFSVRGTDTQYF
TRBD1	-	TRBJ1-2	TRBV27	TGTGCCAGCAGTTTTCGAGGACAGGGCAAGACCTATGGCTACACCTTC	CASSFRGQGKTYGYTF
TRBD2	-	TRBJ2-1	TRBV5-4	TGTGCCAGCAGCCCCGGGGGGAATGAGCAGTTCTTC	CASSPGGNEQFF
-	-	TRBJ2-7	TRBV6-1	TGTGCCAGTACCTCGGTAGCGGTAAACTCCTACGAGCAGTACTTC	CASTSVAVNSYEQYF
-	-	TRBJ2-5	TRBV10-3	TGTGCCATCAAGGGGAGTCTCACTAGCAAAGAGACCCAGTACTTC	CAIKGSLTSKETQYF
TRBD1	-	TRBJ2-3	TRBV9	TGTGCCAGCAGCGGGGGACAGTCAGATACGCAGTATTTT	CASSGGQSDTQYF
-	-	TRBJ2-5	TRBV5-4	TGTGCCAGCAGCTTGGTTTTGAGTACGCTACAAGAGACCCAGTACTTC	CASSLVLSTLQETQYF
-	-	TRBJ2-7	TRBV11-2	TGTGCCAGCAGCTTAGTGCCAGGTCTCGACGAGCAGTACTTC	CASSLVPGLDEQYF
-	-	TRBJ1-2	TRBV29-1	TGCAGCGTTGAGGGGCAGACCTATGGCTACACCTTC	CSVEGQTYGYTF
-	few	TRBJ2-7	TRBV4-1	TGCGCCAGCAGCCAAGGACTTGCCTACGAGCAGTACTTC	CASSQGLAYEQYF
-	-	TRBJ1-1	TRBV27	TGTGCCAGCAGTTTAGGGGCAGCCAAAAACACTGAAGCTTTCTTT	CASSLGAAKNTEAFF
TRBD2	once	TRBJ2-3	TRBV5-1	TGCGCCAGCAGCCTCCAGGAGCGGGGGGGCCTTTTAGATACGCAGTATTTT	CASSLQERGGLLDTQYF
-	-	TRBJ1-2	TRBV5-5	TGTGCCAGCAGCGCGGGTGTGGGGGCCCTCTATGGCTACACCTTC	CASSAGVGALYGYTF
-	-	TRBJ2-7	TRBV14	TGTGCCAGCAGCCAAGGCGGGGCAGGCACACGCTGGAACTTC	CASSQGGAGTRWNF
TRBD1	-	TRBJ2-7	TRBV27	TGTGCCAGCAGCCCCGGGACAGCCCCTGGCGAGCAGTACTTC	CASSPGTAPGEQYF
TRBD2	-	TRBJ2-1	TRBV19	TGTGCCAGTAAGCAACTAGCGGTCTACAATGAGCAGTTCTTC	CASKQLAVYNEQFF
-	-	TRBJ2-7	TRBV4-1	TGCGCCAGCAGCCAAGGCAGGGGAGACGAGCAGTACTTC	CASSQGRGDEQYF
TRBD1	-	TRBJ1-1	TRBV4-1	TGCGCCAGCAGCCAACCCGGGACAGCGAAGAACACTGAAGCTTTCTTT	CASSQPGTAKNTEAFF
-	-	TRBJ1-1	TRBV27	TGTGCCAGCAGTTTATCCCCCTTCACAATGGGGAGGAGAGAAGCTTTCTTT	CASSLSPFTMGRREAFF
-	-	TRBJ2-1	TRBV28	TGTGCCAGCAGCCCGCGAGCGATTAGCTCCTACAATGAGCAGTTCTTC	CASSPRAISSYNEQFF
TRBD1	-	TRBJ1-1	TRBV28	TGTGCCAGCAGCCAAGACAGGGGGCGAATGGAGGCTTTCTTT	CASSQDRGRMEAFF
TRBD2	-	TRBJ2-3	TRBV4-1	TGCGCCAGCAGCCCCTCTACCGGGACTAGCGAGGCGCAGTATTTT	CASSPSTGTSEAQYF
-	-	TRBJ2-7	TRBV19	TGTGCCAGTAGTATCCCTGACAGCTACGAGCAGTACTTC	CASSIPDSYEQYF
-	-	TRBJ2-1	TRBV11-3	TGTGCCAGCAGCTCGAGGCGGGACTCCTACAATGAGCAGTTCTTC	CASSSRRDSYNEQFF
-	-	TRBJ2-7	TRBV7-6	TGTGCCAGCAGCCCCGGAACAGGGGGGGCCTACGAGCAGTACTTC	CASSPGTGGAYEQYF
-	-	TRBJ2-7	TRBV27	TGTGCCAGCAGTCCCTCCGGGAGCTCTCCGTTGGTCGAGCAGTACTTC	CASSPSGSSPLVEQYF
TRBD2	-	TRBJ2-7	TRBV27	TGTGCCAGCAGTTCAATGTCGACTAGCGGGACGGGCGAGCAGTACTTC	CASSSMSTSGTGEQYF
TRBD2	-	TRBJ2-1	TRBV7-2	TGTGCCAGCAGCGCGACAAGGCTAGCGGATCAGTTCTTC	CASSATRLADQFF
-	-	TRBJ2-7	TRBV29-1	TGCAGCGTTGAGGTAGGGGTTAAGGCCGCCTACGAGCAGTACTTC	CSVEVGVKAAYEQYF
TRBD1	-	TRBJ1-1	TRBV15	TGTGCCACCAGCAGAAATCAAGCCGGGACAGTGAACACTGAAGCTTTCTTT	CATSRNQAGTVNTEAFF
-	-	TRBJ1-5	TRBV9	TGTGCCAGCAGCGGCGGGGGGGCCTCTCAGCCCCAGCATTTT	CASSGGGASQPQHF
TRBD2	-	TRBJ2-3	TRBV5-4	TGTGCCAGCAGCGCACAGTTCGCGGCTAGCGGGGAGCTCACAGATACGCAGTATTTT	CASSAQFAASGELTDTQYF